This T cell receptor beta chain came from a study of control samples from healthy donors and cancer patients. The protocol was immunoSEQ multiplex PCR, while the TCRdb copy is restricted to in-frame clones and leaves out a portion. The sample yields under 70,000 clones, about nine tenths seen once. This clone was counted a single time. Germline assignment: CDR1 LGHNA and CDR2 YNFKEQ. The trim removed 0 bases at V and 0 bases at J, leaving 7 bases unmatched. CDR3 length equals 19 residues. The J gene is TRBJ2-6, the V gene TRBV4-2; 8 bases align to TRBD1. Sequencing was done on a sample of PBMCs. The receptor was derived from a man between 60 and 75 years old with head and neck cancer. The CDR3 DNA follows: TGTGCCAGCAGCCAAGAGAAGGCAGGGGGCGTCTCTGGGGCCAACGTCCTGACTTTC. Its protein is CASSQEKAGGVSGANVLTF.